This T cell receptor beta chain was captured by sequencing in a study of post-analysis software for immune sequencing data. The study's findings and limits: Patients showed TRBV5-6, TRBV5-1 and TRBV20-1 among 4 or 5 TRBV segments more frequent than in controls. Under F measure analysis, samples from one preparation batch co-clustered strongly.

On this clonotype: The antigen is undetermined.

CDR1 and CDR2 from the germline V gene are LNHDA and SQIVND (reference sequence). V was cut by 1 base and J by 6 bases, with 7 bases left in between. This CDR3 has 12 amino acids. The authors incorporated unique molecular identifiers into the TCR beta cDNA libraries. Some 500,000 cDNA molecules came from roughly 1 to 10 million T cells. MiXCR was run by TCRdb on the PCR reads, yielding one entry per CDR3 protein. The data hold roughly 700,000 distinct CDR3 sequences, with roughly 30% observed a single time. This receptor was identified in a girl between 5 and 17 years old with multiple sclerosis. The chain joins TRBV19 to TRBJ2-7; D gene unclear. Material for sequencing was blood. The CDR3 protein is CASSIGTGEQYF. CDR3 DNA: TGTGCCAGTAGTATAGGGACCGGCGAGCAGTACTTC.